Listed below are T cell receptor beta chains from one sample, sequenced in a study of CD8 T cells in Susac syndrome. TCRdb used MiXCR to reprocess the immunoSEQ multiplex PCR reads, holding one entry per CDR3 protein. The table has roughly 80,000 distinct CDR3 sequences, about 92% seen once. Material for sequencing was CD4+ T cells from PBMCs. The receptors come from a human donor with Susac syndrome. CDR3s include the opening cysteine and the closing phenylalanine or tryptophan. The order of the fields is D gene, clone size, V gene, J gene, CDR3 DNA, CDR3 protein. The D gene is left open where the match is weak. Only some rows state a clone size, as once, few, many or a class for expanded clones.

D: TRBD1; size: NA; V: TRBV29-1; J: TRBJ1-5; DNA: TGCAGCGTTGTTTTTTGGGACAGCCCAGGGCCCCAGCATTTT; CDR3: CSVVFWDSPGPQHF
D: NA; size: NA; V: TRBV7-2; J: TRBJ2-1; DNA: TGTGCCAGCAGCTTAGCGCGACTCCCCGGCGGGGATGAGCAGTTCTTC; CDR3: CASSLARLPGGDEQFF
D: TRBD2; size: NA; V: TRBV5-6; J: TRBJ2-5; DNA: TGTGCCAGCAGCTTGCGAGGGCCCCGACTAGCGGGAGGCCAAGAGACCCAGTACTTC; CDR3: CASSLRGPRLAGGQETQYF
D: TRBD2; size: NA; V: TRBV18; J: TRBJ2-1; DNA: TGTGCCAGCTCACCACCAGCGGGAGTATCAGAGCAGTTCTTC; CDR3: CASSPPAGVSEQFF
D: NA; size: NA; V: TRBV7-3; J: TRBJ2-7; DNA: TGTGCCAGCAGCTTGGCCTCCGGGAGAGACGAGCAGTACTTC; CDR3: CASSLASGRDEQYF
D: NA; size: NA; V: TRBV7-9; J: TRBJ2-7; DNA: TGTGCCAGCAGCCAACAGGGCTACGAGCAGTACTTC; CDR3: CASSQQGYEQYF
D: TRBD1; size: NA; V: TRBV20-1; J: TRBJ2-7; DNA: TGCAGTGCTAGGGACAGGGTAAAGACCTACGAGCAGTACTTC; CDR3: CSARDRVKTYEQYF
D: NA; size: NA; V: TRBV28; J: TRBJ2-1; DNA: TGTGCCAGCAGTAGTAGCGGTGGGGTCAATGAGCAGTTCTTC; CDR3: CASSSSGGVNEQFF
D: NA; size: NA; V: TRBV20-1; J: TRBJ2-3; DNA: TGCAGTGCTAGAGATGGGCCTAGCGTTCAGTATTTT; CDR3: CSARDGPSVQYF
D: NA; size: NA; V: TRBV14; J: TRBJ1-2; DNA: TGTGCCAGCAGCGATCTGAGAGGACTAGCTGGCTACACCTTC; CDR3: CASSDLRGLAGYTF
D: NA; size: NA; V: TRBV25-1; J: TRBJ2-7; DNA: TGTGCCAGCAGTGTACCGGGTAGCTCCTACGAGCAGTACTTC; CDR3: CASSVPGSSYEQYF
D: NA; size: NA; V: TRBV12-5; J: TRBJ2-7; DNA: TGTGCTAGTGGACTAGGCCACGAGCAGTACTTC; CDR3: CASGLGHEQYF
D: TRBD2; size: NA; V: TRBV20-1; J: TRBJ2-1; DNA: TGCAGTGCTAGAGTTGTACGTAGCGGCGGGGGGAAGTTCTTC; CDR3: CSARVVRSGGGKFF
D: NA; size: few; V: TRBV5-4; J: TRBJ2-5; DNA: TGTGCCAGCAGCCGCCTAGAGGGCCAAGAGACCCAGTACTTC; CDR3: CASSRLEGQETQYF
D: NA; size: NA; V: TRBV14; J: TRBJ1-3; DNA: TGTGCCAGCAGCCAAGATCGTTCAGGGTCCAGAAACACCATATATTTT; CDR3: CASSQDRSGSRNTIYF
D: NA; size: NA; V: TRBV12-3/TRBV12-4; J: TRBJ1-6; DNA: TGTGCCAGCAGTTTACCCGGGGGGGGAACTAATTCACCCCTCCACTTT; CDR3: CASSLPGGGTNSPLHF
D: TRBD2; size: NA; V: TRBV25-1; J: TRBJ2-5; DNA: TGTGCCAGCAACCCTAGCGGGAGTGAAGAGACCCAGTACTTC; CDR3: CASNPSGSEETQYF
D: NA; size: NA; V: TRBV28; J: TRBJ2-4; DNA: TGTGCCAGCAGTTTAGAACAGTCCCCCAACAAAAACATTCAGTACTTC; CDR3: CASSLEQSPNKNIQYF
D: NA; size: NA; V: TRBV7-9; J: TRBJ1-3; DNA: TGTGCCAGCCAGAGGGCTCTATCTGGAAACACCATATATTTT; CDR3: CASQRALSGNTIYF
D: NA; size: few; V: TRBV6-2/TRBV6-3; J: TRBJ2-2; DNA: TGTGCCAGCAGTTACGATGGCACCGGGGAGCTGTTTTTT; CDR3: CASSYDGTGELFF